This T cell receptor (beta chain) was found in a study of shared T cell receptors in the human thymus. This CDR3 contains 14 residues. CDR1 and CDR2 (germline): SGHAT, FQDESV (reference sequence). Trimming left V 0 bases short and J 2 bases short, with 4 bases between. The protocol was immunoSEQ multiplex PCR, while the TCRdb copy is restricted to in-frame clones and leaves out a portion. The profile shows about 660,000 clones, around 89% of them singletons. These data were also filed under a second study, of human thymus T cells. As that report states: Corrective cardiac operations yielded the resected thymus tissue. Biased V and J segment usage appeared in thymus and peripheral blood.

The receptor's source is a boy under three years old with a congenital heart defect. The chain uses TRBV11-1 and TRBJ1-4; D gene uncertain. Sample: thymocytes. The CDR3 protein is CASSLAQTNEKLFF. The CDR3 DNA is TGTGCCAGCAGCTTAGCACAGACTAATGAAAAACTGTTTTTT.